This TCR beta chain was captured by sequencing in a study of T cells in Graves' hyperthyroidism and ophthalmopathy (dated by TCRdb to the late 2010s). As for the study more broadly: Peripheral blood was collected at initial diagnosis, before any treatment. In about 6 Graves' hyperthyroidism patients, the study also compared T-cell repertoires from thyroid tissue with T-cell repertoires from blood. To identify TCR V-J signatures that set the groups apart, the researchers used a discovery cohort of 100 patients, made up of approximately 43 with Graves' ophthalmopathy and some 58 with stable Graves' hyperthyroidism. Once sampling was done, hyperthyroidism patients were given methimazole at a starting dose of 30 mg daily, whereas ophthalmopathy patients were given high-dose intravenous methylprednisolone. TCR Vbeta CDR3 sequencing of 135 peripheral blood samples (approximately 44 ophthalmopathy, some 75 hyperthyroidism and roughly 17 progressor patients) is reported in the paper. An independent validation cohort of under 20 hyperthyroidism patients and approximately 17 patients who later progressed to ophthalmopathy tested prospective prediction of ophthalmopathy. The 85 to 100 discovery patients were randomly split 7:3 into training and test sets. The full study reports these points: In validation, the model predicted progression to ophthalmopathy a median of about 6.8 months before onset, with approximately 68% sensitivity and about 75% specificity. Most expanded thyroid clonotypes (frequency above 0.001) were also detected in blood, suggesting blood repertoires may reflect thyroid immune responses. Sample size was not statistically predetermined, and blinding of investigators to group allocation was not performed. Ophthalmopathy was separated from stable hyperthyroidism by a 13 V-J signature model, with around 90% sensitivity and roughly 84% specificity obtained in cross-validation and 80%/75% obtained in testing.

Comment on this clonotype: Its antigen has not been determined. No much larger clonotype is one base removed from it; base qualities were not supplied.

CDR1 and CDR2, looked up from the germline V gene, are LGHNA and YNFKEQ. Cut back by 3 bases and 2 bases, the V and J ends lie 17 bases apart. From cysteine to phenylalanine, the CDR3 is 16 amino acids long. Of the read, only the CDR3 DNA is kept; its 48 bases are in frame from base 1. The TCR beta CDR3 regions were amplified from RNA transcripts. The first round of RT-PCR for the TCR CDR3 was performed with the HTBI primer set and the Qiagen OneStep RT-PCR kit. Libraries were constructed in a second round of multiplex PCR, after which size selection and purification were performed. Libraries were sequenced paired-end with 100 bp reads on an Illumina HiSeq2000. The authors' analysis ran thus. Raw data were processed with SOAPnuke, discarding reads with adapters, uncalled bases, mean Phred below 15, or no exact constant-primer or identifier match. COPE v1.2.5 was used to merge the high-quality paired reads, and each unique nucleotide sequence was defined as a clonotype. MiTCR v1.1 was used to align clonotypes to the IMGT TRBV, TRBD and TRBJ reference segments. Only V-J combinations with frequency above 0.0001, covering about 99% of repertoires, were analysed. A TCS score was defined as the ratio of F50 (clonal expansion) to E x V (chaos), with BLOSUM62-based TCRdist applied between CDR3 peptides within each V-J. Welch's t-statistics and random forest reduced fewer than 550 V-J features to about 13, which were used in a naive Bayes classifier (R e1071). TCRdb itself trimmed the public reads at Q25 with fastp, ran MiXCR and retained productive beta chains. Rows are combined by CDR3 protein, so each entry shows the most common genes and DNA. V and J calls and clone size were set by TCRdb, not the authors. The sample profile shows some 650,000 distinct CDR3 sequences; approximately 15% of them were found once. Of the sample, around 3.5% falls within the top ten clones.

Ophthalmopathy patients had moderately to severely active disease, with a Clinical Activity Score of 3 or more, a NOSPECS grade of 4 or more, and a disease duration of less than 3 months. Any patient with an uncontrolled infection, another autoimmune disease, pregnancy or lactation was excluded. Clinical symptoms, serum thyroxine and TRAb, thyroid ultrasound, and orbital computed tomography formed the basis for the diagnoses. PBMCs were separated from around 9.1 ml of fresh peripheral blood using Ficoll-Paque density gradient centrifugation. Total RNA was extracted using Trizol reagent, and RNA quality was assessed on an Agilent 2100 Bioanalyzer.

The chain is encoded by TRBV4-2 joined to TRBJ2-7; the D gene remains uncertain. The material sequenced was blood. This TCR was recovered from a woman in her forties with Graves' ophthalmopathy. The DNA is as follows: TGTGCCAGCAGCCACAACCTAGATCACGACCCCTACGAGCAGTACTTC. This yields the protein CASSHNLDHDPYEQYF.